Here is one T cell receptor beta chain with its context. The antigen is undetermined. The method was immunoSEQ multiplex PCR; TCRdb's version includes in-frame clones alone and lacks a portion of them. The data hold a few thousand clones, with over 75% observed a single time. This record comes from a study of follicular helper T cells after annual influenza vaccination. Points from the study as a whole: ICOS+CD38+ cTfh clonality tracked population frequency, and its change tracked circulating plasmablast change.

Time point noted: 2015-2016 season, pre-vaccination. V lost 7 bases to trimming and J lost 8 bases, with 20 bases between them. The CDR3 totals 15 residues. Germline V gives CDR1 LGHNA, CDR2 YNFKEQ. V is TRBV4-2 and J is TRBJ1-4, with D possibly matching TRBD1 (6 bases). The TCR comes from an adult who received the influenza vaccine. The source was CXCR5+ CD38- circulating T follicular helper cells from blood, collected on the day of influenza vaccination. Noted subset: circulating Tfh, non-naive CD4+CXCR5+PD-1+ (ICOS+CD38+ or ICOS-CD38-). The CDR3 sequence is CASTSGDRNGEKLFF. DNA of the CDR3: TGTGCCAGCACCTCAGGGGATCGTAACGGGGAAAAACTGTTTTTT.